The 27 T cell receptor beta chains below all came from one sample that was sequenced in a study of blood T cell repertoires in COVID-19 (dated by TCRdb to about 2020). The library was generated by the immunoSEQ multiplex PCR assay. The table comes from immuneACCESS by way of TCRdb, which keeps in-frame sequences with V and J called. Part of the clones is missing from these tables; in studies checked, under half for an unresolved V gene and the rest for unknown reasons. This sample is represented by roughly 89,000 clones; about 82% of them were singletons. The ten largest clonotypes hold about 16% of the sample. The sequenced sample was peripheral blood. These TCRs come from a woman aged 80 or over with acute or convalescent COVID-19.

The rearrangement joins TRBV28 to TRBJ1-1, with D possibly matching TRBD1 (5 bases). Deletions cut 7 bases from V and 4 bases from J, with 19 bases between. This CDR3 is 15 amino acids long. CDR1 and CDR2 from the germline V gene are MDHEN and SYDVKM. CDR3 sequence: CASISSRGMSTEAFF. The CDR3 bases are TGTGCCAGCATCTCAAGTAGGGGAATGAGCACTGAAGCTTTCTTT.

This clone was seen a handful of times. The chain couples TRBV28 to TRBJ1-1; D unresolved. The germline CDR1 and CDR2 sequences are MDHEN and SYDVKM. The CDR3 sequence is 13 residues long. With 3 bases removed from V and 4 bases from J, the gap between germline ends came to 9 bases. The DNA for the CDR3 is TGTGCCAGCAGTTTGGTGGGGAGCACTGAAGCTTTCTTT. This encodes CASSLVGSTEAFF.

The rearrangement joins TRBV23-1 to TRBJ1-2; the D is unclear. TRBV23-1 belongs to the ORF category, with a function that is uncertain. V dropped 0 bases and J dropped 4 bases, with 15 bases sitting between them. The CDR3 extends over 16 amino acids. CDR3 DNA: TGCGCCAGCAGTCAATCGAGGGCACCGGGAAGCTATGGCTACACCTTC. This encodes CASSQSRAPGSYGYTF.

The genes are TRBV9 and TRBJ2-5; 9 bases line up with TRBD2. Unmatched junction bases numbered 12, after V lost 7 bases and J lost 2 bases. Germline V lookup: CDR1 SGDLS, CDR2 YYNGEE. The CDR3 has 16 amino acids. CDR3 amino acids: CASSLSASGAQETQYF. The CDR3 DNA sequence: TGTGCCAGCTCCTTAAGCGCTAGCGGGGCTCAAGAGACCCAGTACTTC.

Turning to this clone: At the DNA level, this CDR3 is encoded by other sequences in the same sample as well. The chain has TRBV7-9 and TRBJ1-5; TRBD1 might be the D (5 bases). Deletions cut 1 base from V and 4 bases from J, with 11 bases between. Germline values: CDR1 SEHNR, CDR2 FQNEAQ (reference sequence). The CDR3 contains 15 residues. The CDR3 spells CASSLEGAGNQPQHF. CDR3 nucleotides: TGTGCCAGCAGCTTAGAAGGGGCCGGGAATCAGCCCCAGCATTTT.

This rearrangement joins TRBV6-2 or TRBV6-3 to TRBJ1-2; no clear D. Germline V lookup: CDR1 MNHEY, CDR2 SVGEGT. Trimming removed 3 bases at V and 1 base at J, with 6 bases between. The CDR3 consists of 13 residues. CDR3 nucleotides: TGTGCCAGCAGTTATAGAGATAACTATGGCTACACCTTC. This sequence encodes CASSYRDNYGYTF.

This clone showed up just a few times. The chain has TRBV7-8 and TRBJ1-1; possible D gene TRBD1, 6 bases. CDR3 length equals 13 residues. V lost 5 bases and J lost 7, with 14 bases in between. Germline CDR1 SGHVS, CDR2 FQNEAQ. CDR3 sequence (DNA): TGTGCCAGCAGCCCAATACAGGGCGGTGAAGCTTTCTTT. Amino acid sequence: CASSPIQGGEAFF.

The chain couples TRBV6-2 or TRBV6-3 to TRBJ2-7; a possible D gene is TRBD1 (5 bases). The CDR3 has 15 amino acids. Between the trimmed V and J ends, which lost 0 bases and 0 bases, there was a span of 9 bases. Germline CDR1 MNHEY, CDR2 SVGEGT. The CDR3 sequence is CASSYSHRFSYEQYF. In nucleotides, the CDR3 is TGTGCCAGCAGTTACTCGCACAGGTTCTCCTACGAGCAGTACTTC.

The chain combines TRBV29-1 with TRBJ2-7; 7 bases match TRBD2. With 0 bases clipped from V and 6 bases from J, the junction kept 8 bases outside the gene matches. Germline V CDR1 and CDR2: SQVTM, ANQGSEA. The CDR3 is 14 residues long. The CDR3 reads CSVEEPSGPIEQYF. The CDR3 DNA reads as TGCAGCGTTGAAGAGCCTAGCGGACCTATCGAGCAGTACTTC.

The chain is built from TRBV28 and TRBJ1-2, with 8 bases matching TRBD1. The CDR3 runs to 13 residues. Germline V CDR1 and CDR2: MDHEN, SYDVKM. With V trimmed by 2 bases and J by 7 bases, 3 bases remained unmatched. The CDR3 here is CASSLQGARGYTF. In DNA form, the CDR3 reads TGTGCCAGCAGTTTACAGGGGGCGCGTGGCTACACCTTC.

The rearrangement uses TRBV30 and TRBJ1-2; D uncertain. This CDR3 spans 12 amino acids. The germline gives CDR1 GTSNPN, CDR2 SVGIG (reference sequence). The V end lost 3 bases, the J end lost 1 base, and 6 bases lay between the germline ends. CDR3 nucleotides: TGTGCCTGGAGCACTCTTAACTATGGCTACACCTTC. Amino acid sequence: CAWSTLNYGYTF.

V and J are TRBV6-5 and TRBJ2-7; 8 bases map to TRBD2. CDR1 MNHEY and CDR2 SVGAGI come from the germline V gene. After removal of 10 bases from V and 9 bases from J, the junction contained 14 bases not matched to a gene. CDR3 length: 13 residues. CDR3 coding DNA: TGTGCCACCACACGGGTAGCGGGAAGTGGGCAGTACTTC. Residues: CATTRVAGSGQYF.

On this clone itself: A junction end diverges from the germline sequence, so it may reflect a read error. The gene calls are TRBV2 and TRBJ1-3, with a weak D call TRBD1 (5 bases). Germline CDR1 SNHLY, CDR2 FYNNEI. The CDR3 totals 15 residues. CDR3 loop: CASREDSHSGNTIYF. For the CDR3, the DNA is TGTGCCAGCAGAGAAGACAGTCACTCTGGAAACACCATATATTTT.

CDR3 nucleotide sequence: TGCAGCGTTGACATCACAGGGAGTGGTGGCTACACCTTC. This codes for CSVDITGSGGYTF. The J gene is TRBJ1-2, the V gene TRBV29-1, with D tentatively TRBD1 (6 bases). This CDR3 region has 13 residues. With 3 bases removed from V and 7 bases from J, the gap between germline ends came to 15 bases. Germline V gives CDR1 SQVTM, CDR2 ANQGSEA.

This chain links TRBV7-2 with TRBJ1-4; 7 bases line up with TRBD1. Germline CDR1 and CDR2: SGHTA and FQGNSA. The CDR3 contains 19 residues. J lost 2 bases, V lost 5 bases, and 17 bases had no gene match. The CDR3 coding sequence is TGTGCCAGCAGCCCGCGTCATTTGACAGGGCGAGTCACTAATGAAAAACTGTTTTTT. Its protein is CASSPRHLTGRVTNEKLFF.

The chain is built from TRBV12-3 or TRBV12-4 and TRBJ1-1, with D possibly TRBD1 on 5 matching bases. The CDR3 covers 11 residues. Trimming removed 3 bases at V and 11 bases at J, with 10 bases between. CDR3 loop: CASSLAGQAFF. The CDR3, as DNA: TGTGCCAGCAGTTTGGCGGGGCAGGCTTTCTTT.

This chain connects TRBV9 to TRBJ2-2, with a possible D match to TRBD2 (5 bases). This CDR3 region has 13 residues. Trimming shortened V by 4 bases and J by 5 bases, and 9 bases separated the two germline ends. The V gene's germline CDR1 is SGDLS and CDR2 YYNGEE. The CDR3: CASSYRTTGELFF. DNA for the CDR3: TGTGCCAGCAGCTACCGGACTACCGGGGAGCTGTTTTTT.

This clone has more than one count but fewer than ten. J is TRBJ2-1 and V is TRBV6-4; 8 nucleotides line up with TRBD2. Germline CDR1 reads MRHNA; CDR2 reads SNTAGT. CDR3 length: 11 amino acids. The CDR3 region is CVGTSGNEQFF. The CDR3 region has the DNA TGTGTCGGAACTAGCGGTAATGAGCAGTTCTTC.

This clone was observed a single time. The rearrangement joins TRBV5-6 to TRBJ2-2; no definite D call. The CDR3 loop spans 13 amino acids. The V gene's germline CDR1 is SGHDT and CDR2 YYEEEE. V lost 2 bases and J 4 bases, leaving 6 bases between the germline ends. The CDR3 reads CASSFNPTGELFF. CDR3 DNA sequence: TGTGCCAGCAGCTTTAATCCCACCGGGGAGCTGTTTTTT.

The genes are TRBV7-2 and TRBJ1-5; D is ambiguous. This CDR3 is 14 amino acids long. V dropped 4 bases and J dropped 5 bases, with 12 bases sitting between them. Germline lookup yields CDR1 SGHTA and CDR2 FQGNSA. CDR3 sequence: CASSSRQWDQPQHF. CDR3 coding DNA: TGTGCCAGCAGCTCACGACAATGGGATCAGCCCCAGCATTTT.

The chain uses TRBV10-1 and TRBJ2-1; possibly TRBD2 for D (5 bases). V lost 4 bases to trimming and J lost 9 bases, with 13 bases between them. The CDR3 sequence is 13 residues long. CDR1 is WNHNN and CDR2 is SYGVQD in the germline V gene (reference sequence). The chain's CDR3 is CASSGALVGEQFF. The CDR3 DNA reads TGCGCCAGCAGTGGGGCACTAGTCGGTGAGCAGTTCTTC.

V and J are TRBV27 and TRBJ2-7, with TRBD1 matching over 10 bases. This CDR3 spans 14 amino acids. With V trimmed by 8 bases and J by 5 bases, 9 bases remained unmatched. Per the germline V gene, CDR1 is MNHEY and CDR2 is SMNVEV (reference sequence). CDR3 residues: CASGRQGAGNEQYF. The CDR3 DNA follows: TGTGCCAGCGGAAGACAGGGGGCCGGGAACGAGCAGTACTTC.

The chain joins TRBV18 to TRBJ1-5; D ambiguous. The CDR3 has 15 residues. Germline V CDR1 and CDR2: KGHSH, LQKENI. Trimming took 0 bases from V and 4 from J, leaving 10 bases between them. CDR3 nucleotides: TGTGCCAGCTCACCACCGCACAGCCCAAATCAGCCCCAGCATTTT. Translating it yields CASSPPHSPNQPQHF.

The CDR3: CASSEAAGLSGNTIYF. In DNA form, the CDR3 reads TGTGCCAGCAGTGAAGCGGCGGGGTTATCTGGAAACACCATATATTTT. This sequence joins TRBV6-1 and TRBJ1-3; D ambiguous. CDR1 and CDR2 from the germline V gene are MNHNS and SASEGT. The V end was cut by 0 bases, the J end by 1 base, with 10 bases between. This CDR3 comprises 16 residues.

The chain links TRBV10-1 to TRBJ1-3; no clear D gene. CDR1 is WNHNN, CDR2 SYGVQD, per germline (reference sequence). V gave up 3 bases and J gave up 1 base, with 7 bases separating them. This CDR3 region has 14 residues. The CDR3 spells CASSEPESGNTIYF. The CDR3 region has the DNA TGCGCCAGCAGTGAACCTGAGTCTGGAAACACCATATATTTT.

This clone was detected only a few times. The V call is TRBV11-3, the J call TRBJ1-6; 10 bases fit TRBD1. V was pared by 4 bases and J by 10 bases, with 16 bases of the junction left unmatched. Looked up from germline, CDR1 is SGHNT and CDR2 is YENEEA. This CDR3 spans 18 amino acids. In DNA form, the CDR3 reads TGTGCCAGCAGCTCTACTGAAAAGGGACAGGGGAATTTCTCACCCCTCCACTTT. Its translation: CASSSTEKGQGNFSPLHF.

The chain links TRBV19 to TRBJ2-1, with 8 positions matching TRBD2. Per the germline V gene, CDR1 is LNHDA and CDR2 is SQIVND (reference sequence). This CDR3 is built from 15 residues. V shed 3 bases, J shed 3 bases, and the junction held 4 bases outside the gene matches. CDR3 amino acids: CASSISTSGYNEQFF. The CDR3 DNA sequence: TGTGCCAGTAGTATTTCTACTAGCGGCTACAATGAGCAGTTCTTC. Together with reference TRBV19 and TRBJ2-1, the CDR3 gives the full variable domain: DGGITQSPKYLFRKEGQNVTLSCEQNLNHDAMYWYRQDPGQGLRLIYYSQIVNDFQKGDIAEGYSVSREKKESFPLTVTSAQKNPTAFYLCASSISTSGYNEQFFGPGTRLTVL.